This T cell receptor (beta chain) was captured by sequencing in a study of T-cell memory formation after mild COVID-19 (dated by TCRdb to about 2021). For the study in its entirety: TCR sequence clusters from the two donors were largely donor specific. The cohort was made up of two young adult volunteers, one female and one male, who were previously healthy. T-cell clones expanding and contracting after mild COVID-19 in two donors were tracked by longitudinal TCRalpha and TCRbeta repertoire sequencing. The investigation overall reported the following: Contracting CD4+ clones appeared mostly in the CM and EM memory subsets, whereas CD8+ clones were enriched in EMRA. The detection of some responding clones in pre-infection memory suggests that pre-existing cross-reactive memory T cells joined the SARS-CoV-2 response. From day 15 to 85, contracting clones showed balanced CD4/CD8 phenotypes, whereas a second wave of clones that expanded from day 15 to 37 leaned towards CD4+. Whether the second-wave clones peaking on day 37 were SARS-CoV-2 specific was not confirmed. Only a couple of mild cases were covered in the study, and larger cohorts including severe cases with pre-infection samples were considered necessary.

This clonotype was picked up many times. The antigen it recognizes is unknown. Per-base qualities were not stored, and no clone one base away is much larger. Data came from an Illumina NovaSeq 6000. TCRalpha and TCRbeta cDNA libraries were built by 5'RACE with constant-segment primers, adding sample barcodes and unique molecular identifiers. Trizol reagent was used to extract RNA from every sample. The libraries were amplified in two PCR steps, and the second step added a second sample barcode and Illumina TruSeq adapters. Libraries were sequenced on an Illumina NovaSeq with 2 x 150 bp paired-end reads. From the authors' description of their analysis: With migec v1.2.7, reads were demultiplexed and then collapsed into UMI-guided consensus sequences. Using mixcr v2.1.11, UMI consensuses were aligned to TRA and TRB V and J templates and then assembled into clonotypes. Expanded or contracted clonotypes were those called significant by both edgeR and NoisET, with noise models trained on biological replicates. edgeR calls used a false discovery rate-adjusted p below 0.01 and a log2 fold-change threshold of 1. PCA with hierarchical clustering of max-normalized trajectories of the 1000 most abundant clonotypes was used as exploratory dynamics analysis. The CD4 or CD8 phenotype of responding clones was assigned using the separately sequenced CD4+ and CD8+ repertoires. The public reads were reprocessed in TCRdb via fastp at Q25 and MiXCR, keeping in-frame beta chains. Each entry merges the rows of one CDR3 protein and shows their most common DNA and genes. The V and J calls shown here were made by TCRdb, not taken from the authors' results. For this sample the table gives roughly 170,000 distinct CDR3 sequences, of which 20% to 25% were detected only once. Roughly 23% of the sample rests with the top ten.

Including the terminal cysteine and phenylalanine, the CDR3 comprises 12 residues. Only the CDR3 portion is preserved as DNA: 36 bases, with reading frame beginning at the first base. V is pared back by 4 bases and J by 7 bases, with 10 bases lying between the germline termini. Ficoll-Paque density gradient centrifugation was the method used to isolate PBMCs. The sequence was obtained from an adult woman who had mild COVID-19 (a few samples of this study predate the infection). The sample titles of this study are shuffled in the database, so cell type and time point are left out; the donor was told from shared clones. The sequence joins TRBV12-3 or TRBV12-4 to TRBJ1-1; the D region possibly corresponds to TRBD1 (5 bases align). Material: PBMCs or a T cell subset sorted from them (not recorded which). The sequenced DNA: TGTGCCAGCAGTTGGGGGACTGTTGAAGCTTTCTTT. This encodes CASSWGTVEAFF.